This T cell receptor (beta chain) was captured in a study of cytomegalovirus exposure and HLA in healthy donors. General study findings and limits: Rates of TCR association differed by HLA locus in a later analysis, with DRB1 highest and HLA-C lowest.

V was trimmed by 8 bases and J by 8 bases, leaving 18 bases between them. Per germline, CDR1 LNHDA and CDR2 SQIVND (reference sequence). The CDR3 spans 13 residues. Note on this clone: As yet, its antigen is unknown.

PCR amplification relied on 60 Vbeta primers (plus 13 Jbeta primers). Assay: immunoSEQ multiplex PCR; the TCRdb copy retains only in-frame clones and omits some. The profile shows about 150,000 clones, roughly 80% of them singletons. The rearrangement links TRBV19 to TRBJ1-2; D may be TRBD1 (5 bases). This TCR was sampled from a woman in her thirties or forties in good health and CMV-seronegative. Sequencing input: PBMCs. The CDR3 loop reads CASSGDPERGYTF. The CDR3 coding sequence is TGTGCCAGTTCGGGGGACCCCGAGAGAGGCTACACCTTC. Filled out from reference TRBV19 and TRBJ1-2, the complete variable domain reads DGGITQSPKYLFRKEGQNVTLSCEQNLNHDAMYWYRQDPGQGLRLIYYSQIVNDFQKGDIAEGYSVSREKKESFPLTVTSAQKNPTAFYLCASSGDPERGYTFGSGTRLTVV.